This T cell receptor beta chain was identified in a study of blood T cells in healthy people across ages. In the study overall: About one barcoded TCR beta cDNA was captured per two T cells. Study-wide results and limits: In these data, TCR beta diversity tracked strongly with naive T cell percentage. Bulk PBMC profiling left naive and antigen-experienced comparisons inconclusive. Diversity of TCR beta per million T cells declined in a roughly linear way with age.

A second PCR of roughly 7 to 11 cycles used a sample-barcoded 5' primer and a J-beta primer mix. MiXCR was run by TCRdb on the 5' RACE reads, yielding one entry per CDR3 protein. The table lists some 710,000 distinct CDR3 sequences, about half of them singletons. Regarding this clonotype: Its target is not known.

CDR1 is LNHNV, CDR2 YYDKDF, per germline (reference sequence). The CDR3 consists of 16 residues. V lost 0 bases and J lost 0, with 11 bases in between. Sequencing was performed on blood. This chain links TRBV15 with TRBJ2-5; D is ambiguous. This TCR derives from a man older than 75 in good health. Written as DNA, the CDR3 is TGTGCCACCAGCAGAGAGATTACAGTAAACCAAGAGACCCAGTACTTC. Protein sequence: CATSREITVNQETQYF.